Detailed here is one T cell receptor (beta chain). Its antigen is currently unknown. Every isolated RNA sample was fully reverse transcribed, so sequencing captured expressed TCRB transcripts. Profiling relied on immunoSEQ multiplex PCR, and the TCRdb table lists in-frame clones only, not all of them. This table has about 340,000 clones, about 14% appearing once. The sample originates from a study of beta chain features in type 1 diabetes. Overall study results and limits: A moderate, significant TCRB CDR3 shortening appeared in type 1 diabetes across four CD4+ subsets. Equally in patients and controls, PCR might preferentially amplify shorter templates. Compared to healthy donors, patients appeared to have naive, central memory and Treg TCRB repertoires that were more alike. No resolution was reached here on whether HLA type influences TCRB rearrangement. Insertions at VDJ junctions were less frequent in type 1 diabetes patients. These patients also deleted more nucleotides at the same junctions.

This CDR3 has 16 residues. After removal of 1 base from V and 8 bases from J, the junction contained 5 bases not matched to a gene. This sequence originates from a woman between 18 and 29 years old with type 1 diabetes. The J gene is TRBJ2-1, the V gene TRBV6-7; 13 nucleotides match TRBD2. TRBV6-7 is treated as an ORF (open reading frame) with a function not yet certain. Sequencing used naive CD4+ T cells from blood. As DNA, the CDR3 is TGTGCCAGCAGTTACTGGACTAGCGGGAGTATGGATGAGCAGTTCTTC. It yields the protein CASSYWTSGSMDEQFF.